These 3 T cell receptor beta chains came from one sample sequenced in a study of radiation and T cells in renal cell carcinoma. Sequenced by immunoSEQ multiplex PCR; TCRdb stores in-frame clones only, minus some. The sample includes fewer than 200,000 clones, around 89% of them seen just once. Noted time point: blood 4 weeks post-SBRT, at nephrectomy. As for treatment: 15 Gy SBRT to primary tumor, nephrectomy 4 weeks later. This specimen was blood, taken from a patient whose treatment included radiotherapy and nephrectomy. These receptors all come from a woman in her 50s with renal cell carcinoma.

This clone was counted only a few times. The chain recombines TRBV4-1 with TRBJ1-6, with 7 bases that match TRBD1. This CDR3 is built from 15 residues. V gave up 0 bases and J gave up 4 bases; unmatched junction bases: 0. Germline V gene data show CDR1 as MGHRA and CDR2 as YSYEKL. For the CDR3, the DNA is TGCGCCAGCAGCCAAGAGGGACAGTATAATTCACCCCTCCACTTT. Amino acids: CASSQEGQYNSPLHF.

This clone occurred once. The chain combines TRBV5-4 with TRBJ1-1; no reliable D call. Between the trimmed V and J ends, which lost 1 base and 7 bases, there was a span of 11 bases. Germline V gene sequence: CDR1 SGHNT, CDR2 YYREEE (reference sequence). This CDR3 is built from 13 residues. CDR3 sequence (DNA): TGTGCCAGCAGCTTGACTCCCGGCAGTGAAGCTTTCTTT. Protein sequence: CASSLTPGSEAFF. The full variable domain, rest sourced from reference TRBV5-4 and TRBJ1-1, is ETGVTQSPTHLIKTRGQQVTLRCSSQSGHNTVSWYQQALGQGPQFIFQYYREEENGRGNFPPRFSGLQFPNYSSELNVNALELDDSALYLCASSLTPGSEAFFGQGTRLTVV.

This clone was detected many times. The chain recombines TRBV19 with TRBJ1-4; 10 bases are shared with TRBD1. The CDR3 loop spans 15 amino acids. The germline V gene encodes CDR1 LNHDA and CDR2 SQIVND (reference sequence). The trim removed 3 bases at V and 5 bases at J, leaving 3 bases unmatched. CDR3 coding DNA: TGTGCCAGTAGTATTATGGGACAGGGGAATGAAAAACTGTTTTTT. The encoded protein is CASSIMGQGNEKLFF. The full variable domain, its missing parts supplied by reference TRBV19 and TRBJ1-4, is DGGITQSPKYLFRKEGQNVTLSCEQNLNHDAMYWYRQDPGQGLRLIYYSQIVNDFQKGDIAEGYSVSREKKESFPLTVTSAQKNPTAFYLCASSIMGQGNEKLFFGSGTQLSVL.